This T cell receptor beta chain derives from a study of blood T cell repertoires in COVID-19. As for the study in general: Donors in the United States, Italy and Spain gave samples during acute or convalescent COVID-19.

Under the authors' procedure: Quantification of nucleated cells was approximated via reference gene primer amplification. This table comes from immunoSEQ multiplex PCR, and its TCRdb copy is limited to in-frame clones, with some not included. The D gene and trimming were derived from the DNA, and the V and J assignments and clone size from that table. The sample records 200,000 to 250,000 clones, 70% to 90% being singletons. Sequencing was done on a sample of peripheral blood. The sequence was collected from a woman of 80 years or more with acute or convalescent COVID-19.

The CDR3 DNA is TGCGCCAGCAGATATGGGGAGGAGAGCAATCAGCCCCAGCATTTT. Residues: CASRYGEESNQPQHF. The rearrangement links TRBV10-2 to TRBJ1-5; the D is unclear. The ends were cut back, 6 bases at V and 1 base at J, with 13 bases in the middle. This CDR3 has 15 residues. CDR1 is WSHSY and CDR2 is SAAADI in the germline V gene.